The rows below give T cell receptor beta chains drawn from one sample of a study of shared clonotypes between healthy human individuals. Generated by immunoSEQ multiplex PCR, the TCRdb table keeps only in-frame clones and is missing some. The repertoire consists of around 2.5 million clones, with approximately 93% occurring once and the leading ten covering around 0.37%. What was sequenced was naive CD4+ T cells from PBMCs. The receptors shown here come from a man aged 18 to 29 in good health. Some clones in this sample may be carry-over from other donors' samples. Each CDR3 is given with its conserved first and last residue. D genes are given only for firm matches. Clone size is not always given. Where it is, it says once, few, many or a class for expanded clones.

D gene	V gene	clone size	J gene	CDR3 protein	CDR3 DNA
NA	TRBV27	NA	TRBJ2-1	CASSSPGGGRSTDEQFF	TGTGCCAGCAGTTCACCGGGGGGCGGGAGATCGACCGATGAGCAGTTCTTC
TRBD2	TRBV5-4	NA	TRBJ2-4	CASSLAGLAGGGAKNIQYF	TGTGCCAGCAGCTTGGCTGGACTAGCGGGAGGGGGGGCCAAAAACATTCAGTACTTC
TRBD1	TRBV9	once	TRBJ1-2	CASSVVDRVGYGYTF	TGTGCCAGCAGCGTTGTCGACAGGGTCGGCTATGGCTACACCTTC
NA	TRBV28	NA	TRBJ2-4	CASSSAGSKNIQYF	TGTGCCAGCAGTTCGGCGGGATCCAAAAACATTCAGTACTTC
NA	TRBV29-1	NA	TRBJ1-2	CSVGPTDANYGYTF	TGCAGCGTTGGACCCACGGACGCTAACTATGGCTACACCTTC
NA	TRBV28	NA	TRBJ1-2	CASSPPRGSAAGYTF	TGTGCCAGCAGCCCCCCCCGGGGCTCGGCGGCTGGCTACACCTTC
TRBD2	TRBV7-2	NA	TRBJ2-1	CASSPSLAGTYNEQFF	TGTGCCAGCAGCCCGAGTCTAGCGGGCACCTACAATGAGCAGTTCTTC
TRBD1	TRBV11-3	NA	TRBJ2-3	CASSKGRGTDTQYF	TGTGCCAGCAGCAAGGGCAGGGGGACAGATACGCAGTATTTT
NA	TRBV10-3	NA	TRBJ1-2	CAISAGLNYGYTF	TGTGCCATCAGTGCCGGGCTAAACTATGGCTACACCTTC
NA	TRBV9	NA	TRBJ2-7	CASSVGGLSSYEQYF	TGTGCCAGCAGCGTAGGGGGATTAAGCTCCTACGAGCAGTACTTC
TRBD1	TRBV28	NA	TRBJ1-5	CASIGTGEHQPQHF	TGTGCCAGCATAGGGACAGGGGAACATCAGCCCCAGCATTTT
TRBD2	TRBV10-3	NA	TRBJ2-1	CAISKTSGDSYNEQFF	TGTGCCATCAGTAAGACTAGCGGAGACTCCTACAATGAGCAGTTCTTC
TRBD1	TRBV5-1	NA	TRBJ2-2	CASSLETGYTGELFF	TGCGCCAGCAGCTTGGAGACAGGGTACACCGGGGAGCTGTTTTTT
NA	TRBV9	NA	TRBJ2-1	CASSVRVSSYNEQFF	TGTGCCAGCAGCGTACGGGTGAGCTCCTACAATGAGCAGTTCTTC
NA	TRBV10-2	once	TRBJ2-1	CASHSETSNEQFF	TGCGCCTCCCACTCCGAGACTAGCAATGAGCAGTTCTTC
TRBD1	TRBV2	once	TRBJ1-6	CASSPFTGGNSPLHF	TGTGCCAGCAGTCCGTTTACAGGGGGTAATTCACCCCTCCACTTT
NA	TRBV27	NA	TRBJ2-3	CASSTGRWRKADTQYF	TGTGCCAGCAGTACCGGCAGGTGGCGGAAGGCAGATACGCAGTATTTT
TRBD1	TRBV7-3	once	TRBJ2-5	CASSLNGNRQGQETQYF	TGTGCCAGCAGCTTAAACGGAAATCGACAGGGACAAGAGACCCAGTACTTC
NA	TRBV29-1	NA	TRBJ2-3	CSVDDTQYF	TGCAGCGTTGATGATACGCAGTATTTT
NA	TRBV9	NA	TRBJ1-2	CASSVDSGTGGYTF	TGTGCCAGCAGCGTAGACTCAGGGACTGGCGGCTACACCTTC
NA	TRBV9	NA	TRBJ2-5	CASSVASSPSETQYF	TGTGCCAGCAGCGTAGCGTCTAGCCCCTCGGAGACCCAGTACTTC
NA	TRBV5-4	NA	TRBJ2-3	CASSISTDTQYF	TGTGCCAGCAGCATATCCACAGATACGCAGTATTTT
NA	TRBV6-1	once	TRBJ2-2	CASSEAWWAGELFF	TGTGCCAGCAGTGAAGCATGGTGGGCCGGGGAGCTGTTTTTT
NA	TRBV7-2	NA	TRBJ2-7	CASSLAGQGPTYEQYF	TGTGCCAGCAGCTTAGCTGGGCAGGGCCCTACCTACGAGCAGTACTTC
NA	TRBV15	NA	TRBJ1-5	CATSDSVYISGGSQPQHF	TGTGCCACCAGCGATTCCGTTTATATTAGCGGGGGAAGTCAGCCCCAGCATTTT
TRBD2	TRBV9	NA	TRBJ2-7	CASSAGPLGLAYEQYF	TGTGCCAGCAGCGCCGGACCGTTGGGACTAGCCTACGAGCAGTACTTC
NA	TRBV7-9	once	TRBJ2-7	CASSLAGPFYEQYF	TGTGCCAGCAGCTTAGCAGGCCCTTTCTACGAGCAGTACTTC
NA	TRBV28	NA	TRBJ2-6	CASREPGANVLTF	TGTGCCAGCAGGGAACCAGGGGCCAACGTCCTGACTTTC
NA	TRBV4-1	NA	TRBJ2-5	CASSQGTAPNQETQYF	TGCGCCAGCAGCCAAGGGACCGCTCCTAACCAAGAGACCCAGTACTTC
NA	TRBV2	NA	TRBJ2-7	CASSERSGHLDEQYF	TGTGCCAGCAGTGAACGTAGCGGCCATCTCGACGAGCAGTACTTC
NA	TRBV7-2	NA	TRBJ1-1	CASSLEPRRGEAFF	TGTGCCAGCAGCTTAGAGCCAAGACGGGGTGAAGCTTTCTTT
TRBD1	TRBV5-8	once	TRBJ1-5	CASNAGTGSYQPQHF	TGTGCCAGCAACGCCGGGACAGGATCTTATCAGCCCCAGCATTTT
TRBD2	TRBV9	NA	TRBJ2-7	CASSVAPKLAASYEQYF	TGTGCCAGCAGCGTAGCCCCCAAACTAGCGGCGAGCTACGAGCAGTACTTC
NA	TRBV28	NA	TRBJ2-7	CASSLPGGGLKQYF	TGTGCCAGCAGTTTACCGGGAGGGGGCCTCAAGCAGTACTTC
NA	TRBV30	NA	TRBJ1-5	CARTGGSGSYSNQPQHF	TGTGCCCGGACGGGGGGCAGCGGATCGTATAGCAATCAGCCCCAGCATTTT
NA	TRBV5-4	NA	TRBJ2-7	CASSFGSAYEQYF	TGTGCCAGCAGCTTTGGTAGCGCCTACGAGCAGTACTTC
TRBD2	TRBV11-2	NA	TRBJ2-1	CASSSLAPYSYNEQFF	TGTGCCAGCAGCTCACTAGCGCCCTACTCCTACAATGAGCAGTTCTTC
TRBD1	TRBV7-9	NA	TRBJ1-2	CASSRTGIYGYTF	TGTGCCAGCAGCCGGACAGGGATCTATGGCTACACCTTC
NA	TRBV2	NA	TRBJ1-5	CASRREGQPQHF	TGTGCCAGCAGAAGGGAGGGCCAGCCCCAGCATTTT
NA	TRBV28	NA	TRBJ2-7	CASSALPLHYEQYF	TGTGCCAGCAGTGCACTCCCGCTCCACTACGAGCAGTACTTC
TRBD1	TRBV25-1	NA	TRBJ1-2	CASMGQYDAYGYTF	TGTGCCAGCATGGGACAGTACGATGCCTATGGCTACACCTTC
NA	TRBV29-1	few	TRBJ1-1	CSVDPPGTNTEAFF	TGCAGCGTTGACCCCCCAGGGACGAACACTGAAGCTTTCTTT
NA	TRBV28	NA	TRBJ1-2	CASNSGGVGNYGYTF	TGTGCCAGCAATTCGGGGGGAGTTGGTAACTATGGCTACACCTTC
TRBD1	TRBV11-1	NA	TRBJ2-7	CASSSGQGSSYEQYF	TGTGCCAGCAGCTCCGGACAGGGATCCTCCTACGAGCAGTACTTC
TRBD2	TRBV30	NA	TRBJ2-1	CAWSGLGLAYNEQFF	TGTGCCTGGAGTGGCCTTGGACTAGCCTACAATGAGCAGTTCTTC
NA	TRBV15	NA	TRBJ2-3	CATSQKAVNTDTQYF	TGTGCCACCAGCCAAAAGGCAGTGAACACAGATACGCAGTATTTT
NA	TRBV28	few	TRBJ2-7	CASSLWGGGVAYEQYF	TGTGCCAGCAGTTTATGGGGCGGAGGGGTGGCATACGAGCAGTACTTC
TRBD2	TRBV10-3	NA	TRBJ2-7	CAISPGGSSSYEQYF	TGTGCCATCAGCCCCGGGGGGTCGAGCTCCTACGAGCAGTACTTC
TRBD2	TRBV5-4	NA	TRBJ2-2	CASSLGREGRSGELFF	TGTGCCAGCAGCTTGGGGCGGGAGGGCCGTTCCGGGGAGCTGTTTTTT
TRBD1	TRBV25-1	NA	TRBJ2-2	CASSTPLGTGERTGELFF	TGTGCCAGCAGTACCCCCCTAGGGACAGGGGAAAGAACCGGGGAGCTGTTTTTT